The 24 T cell receptor beta chains presented below share a single source sample, sequenced in a study of blood T cell repertoires in COVID-19. Method: immunoSEQ multiplex PCR; TCRdb's copy keeps in-frame clones and lacks some. Among about 140,000 clones listed, roughly 76% were seen once. Source material: peripheral blood. The receptor source for this set is a woman aged 50 to 65 with active or convalescent COVID-19.

This clone has a single count. V gene TRBV2 combines with J gene TRBJ2-2, with D possibly TRBD1 on 6 matching bases. Germline values: CDR1 SNHLY, CDR2 FYNNEI. V was clipped by 5 bases and J by 7 bases, with 14 bases between them. The CDR3 runs 14 residues. The CDR3 is CASSNHRANGELFF. DNA of the CDR3: TGTGCCAGCAGTAACCACAGGGCTAACGGGGAGCTGTTTTTT. The complete variable domain, with remaining parts taken from reference TRBV2 and TRBJ2-2, reads EPEVTQTPSHQVTQMGQEVILRCVPISNHLYFYWYRQILGQKVEFLVSFYNNEISEKSEIFDDQFSVERPDGSNFTLKIRSTKLEDSAMYFCASSNHRANGELFFGEGSRLTVL.

This chain uses TRBV6-5 with TRBJ1-2; tentative D call: TRBD1 (5 bases). Germline-derived CDR1 and CDR2 are MNHEY and SVGAGI. CDR3 size: 13 residues. The V and J ends lost 5 bases and 7 bases respectively, with 14 bases between them. CDR3 in DNA: TGTGCCAGCAGTAATACAGGTTTAGGTGGCTACACCTTC. It yields the protein CASSNTGLGGYTF.

The V and J genes are TRBV19 and TRBJ1-2, with 7 bases fitting TRBD1. This CDR3 has 19 residues. CDR1 and CDR2 from the germline V gene are LNHDA and SQIVND (reference sequence). The V and J ends lost 0 bases and 6 bases, in that order; junction bases with no gene match: 19. DNA of the CDR3: TGTGCCAGTAGTATAGAGGTACGGGACAGACTTCTTCGGAGGGATGGCTACACCTTC. Protein sequence: CASSIEVRDRLLRRDGYTF.

This clone has a handful of counts. J is TRBJ2-7 and V is TRBV19; 9 bases align to TRBD1. The CDR3 totals 16 residues. The V segment lost 5 bases and the J segment 1 base; nucleotides outside the gene matches: 9. Germline V gives CDR1 LNHDA, CDR2 SQIVND (reference sequence). The CDR3 DNA follows: TGTGCCAGTAGTTCGCGGACAGGGGTATCGTCCTACGAGCAGTACTTC. Protein sequence: CASSSRTGVSSYEQYF.

The chain couples TRBV9 to TRBJ2-5; 8 bases are shared with TRBD2. This CDR3 contains 14 residues. Germline CDR1 SGDLS, CDR2 YYNGEE. V lost 9 bases to trimming and J lost 1 base; unmatched junction nucleotides: 8. CDR3 DNA: TGTGCCAAGGAGGGTAGCGGGGCCCAAGAGACCCAGTACTTC. Protein product: CAKEGSGAQETQYF.

The chain couples TRBV7-3 to TRBJ2-1; D gene ambiguous. The CDR3 spans 14 residues. V was clipped by 0 bases and J by 5 bases, with 8 bases between them. CDR1 SGHTA and CDR2 FQGTGA come from the germline V gene. CDR3: CASSLTSRNNEQFF. The CDR3 DNA reads as TGTGCCAGCAGCTTAACGTCCAGAAACAATGAGCAGTTCTTC.

This rearrangement joins TRBV15 to TRBJ2-7; D is ambiguous. Trimming cost V 4 bases and J 4 bases, with 8 bases left between them. This CDR3 is 12 amino acids long. The germline V gene has CDR1 LNHNV and CDR2 YYDKDF (reference sequence). CDR3 in amino acids: CATSIDKYEQYF. Written as DNA, the CDR3 is TGTGCCACCAGCATCGACAAATACGAGCAGTACTTC.

In this sample, this clone turned up a few times. The chain uses TRBV30 and TRBJ2-5; TRBD2 matches 7 bases. V shed 2 bases, J shed 4 bases, and the junction held 10 bases outside the gene matches. Germline V CDR1 and CDR2: GTSNPN, SVGIG (reference sequence). CDR3 length: 15 residues. The CDR3 DNA sequence: TGTGCCTGGAGTATCCCGTCAGGGAGGGGAGAGACCCAGTACTTC. It encodes CAWSIPSGRGETQYF.

CDR3 DNA sequence: TGTGCCAGCGCAAGAGGGGGACAGGGAGGTTCACCCCTCCACTTT. Translated, it gives CASARGGQGGSPLHF. The genes are TRBV6-6 and TRBJ1-6, with 9 nucleotides matching TRBD1. The germline CDR1 and CDR2 sequences are MNHNY and SVGAGI (reference sequence). After removal of 8 bases from V and 9 bases from J, the junction contained 11 bases not matched to a gene. This CDR3 comprises 15 residues.

The V and J genes are TRBV6-6 and TRBJ2-2, with 13 positions matching TRBD2. The CDR3 runs 16 residues. Germline CDR1 and CDR2: MNHNY and SVGAGI (reference sequence). Losses at the gene ends were 5 bases for V and 7 bases for J; bases not matched to a gene: 7. CDR3 sequence reads: CASSRTSGGADGELFF. Written as DNA, the CDR3 is TGTGCCAGCAGTCGCACTAGCGGGGGGGCGGACGGGGAGCTGTTTTTT.

This clone was observed at least ten times. The gene calls are TRBV6-5 and TRBJ1-6; tentatively, D is TRBD1 (5 bases). V lost 4 bases, J lost 5 bases, and 12 bases lay in between. In germline, CDR1 is MNHEY, CDR2 SVGAGI. The CDR3 has 15 residues. The CDR3 DNA is TGTGCCAGCAGTTTGGGGCCCCCGGATAATTCACCCCTCCACTTT. The encoded protein is CASSLGPPDNSPLHF.

The rearrangement joins TRBV7-8 to TRBJ1-1; no definite D call. Germline CDR1 SGHVS, CDR2 FQNEAQ. Trimming took 2 bases from V and 5 from J, leaving 12 bases between them. The CDR3 sequence is 14 residues long. The CDR3 reads CASSLRRLETEAFF. The CDR3 DNA follows: TGTGCCAGCAGCTTACGGCGGTTGGAGACTGAAGCTTTCTTT.

The genes are TRBV28 and TRBJ1-1; 11 positions match TRBD1. The CDR3 has 15 residues. Germline V gene data show CDR1 as MDHEN and CDR2 as SYDVKM. V lost 6 bases to trimming and J lost 4 bases; unmatched junction nucleotides: 7. CDR3 nucleotides: TGTGCCAGCAGGACTGCCGGGACAGGGGGCACTGAAGCTTTCTTT. Amino acid sequence: CASRTAGTGGTEAFF.

This rearrangement joins TRBV10-2 to TRBJ1-2; no clear D. V lost 0 bases, J lost 7 bases, and 9 bases lay in between. Germline CDR1 WSHSY, CDR2 SAAADI. This CDR3 is 13 amino acids long. CDR3 DNA sequence: TGCGCCAGCAGTGAGTCCGGGGTATTTGGCTACACCTTC. This encodes CASSESGVFGYTF.

This chain uses TRBV5-1 with TRBJ2-2; maybe TRBD2 (7 bases). The V gene lost 6 bases and the J gene lost 2 bases, with 17 bases spanning the gap. Germline loops: CDR1 SGHRS, CDR2 YFSETQ. The CDR3 is made up of 16 amino acids. CDR3 protein: CASNDAGAFNTGELFF. DNA of the CDR3: TGCGCCAGCAACGACGCGGGGGCGTTCAACACCGGGGAGCTGTTTTTT. Drawing the rest from reference TRBV5-1 and TRBJ2-2, the complete variable domain is KAGVTQTPRYLIKTRGQQVTLSCSPISGHRSVSWYQQTPGQGLQFLFEYFSETQRNKGNFPGRFSGRQFSNSRSEMNVSTLELGDSALYLCASNDAGAFNTGELFFGEGSRLTVL.

The chain is built from TRBV19 and TRBJ1-6, with D tentatively TRBD1 (5 bases). Germline CDR1 is LNHDA and CDR2 is SQIVND (reference sequence). The ends were cut back, 6 bases at V and 10 bases at J, with 16 bases in the middle. The CDR3 sequence is 14 residues long. The CDR3 protein is CASRLTGDGSPLHF. Written as DNA, the CDR3 is TGTGCCAGTAGACTAACGGGGGACGGCTCACCCCTCCACTTT. The whole variable domain, filled in from reference TRBV19 and TRBJ1-6, reads DGGITQSPKYLFRKEGQNVTLSCEQNLNHDAMYWYRQDPGQGLRLIYYSQIVNDFQKGDIAEGYSVSREKKESFPLTVTSAQKNPTAFYLCASRLTGDGSPLHFGNGTRLTVT.

The genes are TRBV27 and TRBJ1-5, with D possibly TRBD1 on 5 matching bases. The CDR3 covers 13 residues. The germline V gene encodes CDR1 MNHEY and CDR2 SMNVEV (reference sequence). The ends were cut back, 4 bases at V and 10 bases at J, with 14 bases in the middle. The DNA of the CDR3 is TGTGCCAGCAGTTATAGGAGGGGCGATCCCCAGCATTTT. This codes for CASSYRRGDPQHF.

This chain connects TRBV4-2 to TRBJ2-1; 8 nucleotides match TRBD2. CDR1 and CDR2 (germline): LGHNA, YNFKEQ. CDR3 size: 17 residues. The V gene end was trimmed by 0 bases and the J gene end by 4 bases; junction bases not matched to a gene: 8. The CDR3 loop reads CASSQDYSGGRYNEQFF. The CDR3 DNA reads as TGTGCCAGCAGCCAAGATTACTCGGGGGGGCGGTACAATGAGCAGTTCTTC.

This clone was seen a single time. The rearrangement uses TRBV7-2 and TRBJ2-7; D is possibly TRBD1 (6 bases). This CDR3 contains 15 residues. The germline V gene encodes CDR1 SGHTA and CDR2 FQGNSA. V was clipped by 5 bases and J by 5 bases, with 19 bases between them. CDR3 in DNA: TGTGCCAGCAGCCAACTTGGGGGCAAAAAGGACGAGCAGTACTTC. The encoded protein is CASSQLGGKKDEQYF.

This chain joins TRBV2 and TRBJ1-1, with 9 bases matching TRBD1. This CDR3 has 14 amino acids. Trimming removed 6 bases from V and 4 bases from J; junction bases left unmatched: 6. Per germline, CDR1 SNHLY and CDR2 FYNNEI. DNA for the CDR3: TGTGCCAGCAGAAAACAGGGGGCCCCCACTGAAGCTTTCTTT. As protein: CASRKQGAPTEAFF.

The gene calls are TRBV30 and TRBJ2-2, with TRBD2 matching 11 bases. This CDR3 is built from 20 residues. Trimming cost V 4 bases and J 0 bases; bases outside gene matches: 16. Per germline, CDR1 GTSNPN and CDR2 SVGIG (reference sequence). Written as DNA, the CDR3 is TGTGCCTGGATCCCAGAACTCGGTCTAGCGGGGGGTTCGAACACCGGGGAGCTGTTTTTT. Translation: CAWIPELGLAGGSNTGELFF.

V is TRBV5-1 and J is TRBJ1-6; TRBD1 agrees at 7 bases. Germline CDR1 and CDR2: SGHRS and YFSETQ. The CDR3 spans 13 residues. With 0 bases clipped from V and 14 bases from J, the junction kept 5 bases outside the gene matches. CDR3 region: CASSLGGGSSLHF. The CDR3 DNA sequence: TGCGCCAGCAGCTTGGGAGGGGGCAGTTCCCTCCACTTT.

This clone was seen just once. The V and J genes are TRBV19 and TRBJ1-2; perhaps TRBD1 as D (5 bases). V lost 2 bases and J 7 bases, leaving 14 bases between the germline ends. Germline V gene data show CDR1 as LNHDA and CDR2 as SQIVND (reference sequence). This CDR3 region has 14 residues. The CDR3 DNA reads TGTGCCAGTAGTATAAGGGGCGGGGAGATTGGCTACACCTTC. Residues: CASSIRGGEIGYTF.

This sequence joins TRBV30 and TRBJ2-1, with D perhaps TRBD2 (6 bases). V lost 5 bases, J lost 4 bases, and 18 bases lay in between. The CDR3 totals 15 residues. Germline V CDR1 and CDR2: GTSNPN, SVGIG (reference sequence). The CDR3 region has the DNA TGTGCCTGGGCTGCCGGCGGCGGGGTTTACAATGAGCAGTTCTTC. Its protein product is CAWAAGGGVYNEQFF.